One sample yielded the 22 T cell receptor beta chains listed below, sequenced in a study of blood T cell repertoires in COVID-19. Libraries were prepared by immunoSEQ multiplex PCR; TCRdb keeps only in-frame clonotypes and omits some of them. The sample has some 400,000 clones, 91% seen once; the top ten hold roughly 0.86%. Material for sequencing was PBMCs or T cells enriched from blood (not recorded which). The receptors here all came from a woman in her forties who had been exposed to COVID-19.

This chain joins TRBV4-2 and TRBJ1-5; tentatively, D is TRBD1 (6 bases). The CDR3 contains 15 residues. CDR1 LGHNA and CDR2 YNFKEQ come from the germline V gene. The V and J ends lost 4 bases and 2 bases respectively, with 12 bases between them. The CDR3 region has the DNA TGTGCCAGCAGCCTGAGGGGGGGCGGCAATCAGCCCCAGCATTTT. It yields the protein CASSLRGGGNQPQHF.

By share of the sample, this clone is medium-sized. V gene TRBV5-1 combines with J gene TRBJ1-1; the D is unclear. The CDR3 extends over 15 amino acids. V was clipped by 4 bases and J by 1 base, with 14 bases between them. The germline CDR1 and CDR2 sequences are SGHRS and YFSETQ. This CDR3 is CASSIAQVSNTEAFF. DNA of the CDR3: TGCGCCAGCAGCATCGCTCAGGTTTCGAACACTGAAGCTTTCTTT.

This sequence joins TRBV5-1 and TRBJ2-1; 10 bases map to TRBD2. The CDR3 has 17 residues. CDR1 SGHRS and CDR2 YFSETQ come from the germline V gene. V lost 4 bases and J lost 6; bases outside the gene matches: 13. CDR3 coding DNA: TGCGCCAGCAGCCTCAGAGGGCTAGCGGGAGAACCCAATGAGCAGTTCTTC. This codes for CASSLRGLAGEPNEQFF.

The chain joins TRBV4-3 to TRBJ2-1, with D possibly being TRBD2 (6 bases). The CDR3 covers 16 residues. Germline CDR1 and CDR2: LGHNA and YSLEER. Trimming removed 1 base at V and 9 bases at J, with 19 bases between. In nucleotides, the CDR3 is TGCGCCAGCAGCCAAGTGCCTAGCCTGGGAGGAAGTGAGCAGTTCTTC. Amino acids: CASSQVPSLGGSEQFF.

The chain combines TRBV19 with TRBJ1-4, with 8 bases aligning to TRBD1. V gave up 7 bases and J gave up 7 bases; unmatched junction bases: 5. The germline gives CDR1 LNHDA, CDR2 SQIVND (reference sequence). The CDR3 runs to 13 residues. The CDR3 is CASTGQGGEKLFF. The CDR3, as DNA: TGTGCCAGTACTGGACAGGGCGGTGAAAAACTGTTTTTT.

This clone appeared a single time. The chain recombines TRBV2 with TRBJ1-5; TRBD1 aligns across 7 bases. Per germline, CDR1 SNHLY and CDR2 FYNNEI. The CDR3 has 15 amino acids. Trimming at V came to 2 bases and at J to 2 bases, leaving 3 bases not matched to a gene. Here the CDR3 reads CASSEFGQGNQPQHF. CDR3 bases: TGTGCCAGCAGTGAATTTGGACAGGGCAATCAGCCCCAGCATTTT. Full variable domain (rest looked up from reference TRBV2 and TRBJ1-5): EPEVTQTPSHQVTQMGQEVILRCVPISNHLYFYWYRQILGQKVEFLVSFYNNEISEKSEIFDDQFSVERPDGSNFTLKIRSTKLEDSAMYFCASSEFGQGNQPQHFGDGTRLSIL.

The chain is built from TRBV18 and TRBJ1-5, with D unresolved. Germline-derived CDR1 and CDR2 are KGHSH and LQKENI. The CDR3 extends over 13 amino acids. Trimming removed 3 bases from V and 3 bases from J, with 6 bases in between. CDR3: CASSPQDNQPQHF. The CDR3 nucleotides are TGTGCCAGCTCACCCCAGGACAATCAGCCCCAGCATTTT.

This clone was counted once. The chain carries TRBV30 and TRBJ1-3; TRBD1 is a possible D gene (6 bases). The V gene lost 1 base and the J gene lost 2 bases, with 12 bases spanning the gap. In germline, CDR1 is GTSNPN, CDR2 SVGIG (reference sequence). CDR3 length equals 15 residues. DNA of the CDR3: TGTGCCTGGAGTGCAGGGGCTTCGACTGGAAACACCATATATTTT. Its protein product is CAWSAGASTGNTIYF. Together with reference TRBV30 and TRBJ1-3, the CDR3 gives the full variable domain: SQTIHQWPATLVQPVGSPLSLECTVEGTSNPNLYWYRQAAGRGLQLLFYSVGIGQISSEVPQNLSASRPQDRQFILSSKKLLLSDSGFYLCAWSAGASTGNTIYFGEGSWLTVV.

This chain connects TRBV27 to TRBJ2-1, with 8 bases aligning to TRBD2. The J segment lost 4 bases and the V segment lost 4 bases, leaving 3 bases of the junction unmatched. The CDR3 consists of 14 residues. From germline, CDR1 is MNHEY and CDR2 SMNVEV (reference sequence). The CDR3 is CASSYSGIYNEQFF. The CDR3 nucleotides read TGTGCCAGCAGTTATAGCGGGATATACAATGAGCAGTTCTTC.

The genes are TRBV4-1 and TRBJ2-5; 7 bases match TRBD2. Per germline, CDR1 MGHRA and CDR2 YSYEKL. The CDR3 covers 16 residues. V shed 0 bases, J shed 4 bases, and the junction held 8 bases outside the gene matches. CDR3 region: CASSQDWGGTRETQYF. CDR3 bases: TGCGCCAGCAGCCAAGATTGGGGGGGGACTCGAGAGACCCAGTACTTC.

The chain combines TRBV5-4 with TRBJ2-3, with 14 bases that match TRBD2. V lost 10 bases, J lost 5 bases, and 9 bases stayed unmatched. Per the germline V gene, CDR1 is SGHNT and CDR2 is YYREEE (reference sequence). The CDR3 totals 15 residues. The CDR3: CAGGLAGVVGDTQYF. The CDR3 DNA reads TGTGCCGGGGGACTAGCGGGGGTCGTGGGAGATACGCAGTATTTT.

The V call is TRBV2, the J call TRBJ2-7; D uncertain. The CDR3 length is 12 residues. CDR1 is SNHLY, CDR2 FYNNEI, per germline. Trimming took off 7 bases at V and 3 bases at J, with 10 bases between the two ends. CDR3 loop: CASISRIYEQYF. In DNA form, the CDR3 reads TGTGCCAGCATCTCTAGGATCTACGAGCAGTACTTC.

The genes are TRBV24-1 and TRBJ1-2; the match to TRBD1 covers 9 bases. V lost 3 bases and J lost 5; bases outside the gene matches: 6. Germline V gives CDR1 KGHDR, CDR2 SFDVKD. The CDR3 spans 15 residues. As DNA, the CDR3 is TGTGCCACCAGTGATCCCGGGACAGGGAGGTATGGCTACACCTTC. The encoded protein is CATSDPGTGRYGYTF.

This chain connects TRBV12-3 or TRBV12-4 to TRBJ1-1, with TRBD1 matching 8 bases. There are 13 residues in the CDR3. V was clipped by 6 bases and J by 0 bases; unmatched bases: 0. CDR3 protein: CASRGQVNTEAFF. DNA of the CDR3: TGTGCCAGCAGGGGACAGGTGAACACTGAAGCTTTCTTT.

The count of this clone is one. The genes are TRBV28 and TRBJ2-3, with 8 bases identical to TRBD2. J gave up 4 bases and V 6 bases, and 9 bases lay outside the gene matches. The germline V gene has CDR1 MDHEN and CDR2 SYDVKM. CDR3 size: 15 residues. This CDR3 is CASSKRAGASDTQYF. For the CDR3, the DNA is TGTGCCAGCAGCAAAAGAGCGGGAGCGTCAGATACGCAGTATTTT.

The rearrangement uses TRBV7-2 and TRBJ2-3, with D perhaps matching TRBD1 (8 bases). Per germline, CDR1 SGHTA and CDR2 FQGNSA. CDR3 length: 15 amino acids. Trimming cost V 4 bases and J 1 base, with 12 bases left between them. CDR3 bases: TGTGCCAGCAGCTATACAGGGGGGGGCACAGATACGCAGTATTTT. This translates into CASSYTGGGTDTQYF. The full variable domain, rest sourced from reference TRBV7-2 and TRBJ2-3, is GAGVSQSPSNKVTEKGKDVELRCDPISGHTALYWYRQSLGQGLEFLIYFQGNSAPDKSGLPSDRFSAERTGGSVSTLTIQRTQQEDSAVYLCASSYTGGGTDTQYFGPGTRLTVL.

The chain has TRBV5-1 and TRBJ2-1, with TRBD2 identical over 13 bases. Per germline, CDR1 SGHRS and CDR2 YFSETQ. The V segment lost 4 bases and the J segment 7 bases; nucleotides outside the gene matches: 17. This CDR3 region has 19 residues. The CDR3 nucleotides are TGCGCCAGCAGCGCACCGGGACTAGCGGGGAGGGATTGGTTTAATGAGCAGTTCTTC. Translating it yields CASSAPGLAGRDWFNEQFF.

The rearrangement uses TRBV3-1 (or the pseudogene TRBV3-2) and TRBJ2-1; possibly TRBD1 for D (6 bases). Trimming pared 3 bases from V and 2 bases from J, leaving 11 bases between. This CDR3 has 15 amino acids. In germline, CDR1 is LGHDT, CDR2 YNNKEL (reference sequence). CDR3 sequence reads: CASSQRQVTYNEQFF. CDR3 nucleotide sequence: TGTGCCAGCAGCCAGAGACAGGTGACCTACAATGAGCAGTTCTTC.

The V call is TRBV28, the J call TRBJ1-2; D not certain. CDR1 MDHEN and CDR2 SYDVKM come from the germline V gene. Trimming took off 5 bases at V and 3 bases at J, with 19 bases between the two ends. CDR3 length equals 16 residues. The CDR3 sequence: CASSPASYTEHYGYTF. Written as DNA, the CDR3 is TGTGCCAGCAGTCCCGCCTCGTACACGGAGCACTATGGCTACACCTTC.

The genes are TRBV7-3 and TRBJ2-1; the D is unclear. The germline V gene has CDR1 SGHTA and CDR2 FQGTGA. V dropped 4 bases and J dropped 5 bases, with 12 bases sitting between them. The CDR3 runs 14 residues. The CDR3 DNA reads as TGTGCCAGCAGCTCCCCTGCGCAAGACAATGAGCAGTTCTTC. Protein product: CASSSPAQDNEQFF.

The chain combines TRBV27 with TRBJ2-3; D call uncertain. Trimming removed 5 bases from V and 5 bases from J, with 14 bases in between. The length of the CDR3 is 14 residues. Germline V gene lookup returns CDR1 MNHEY and CDR2 SMNVEV (reference sequence). Here the CDR3 reads CASSPLFLVDTQYF. The CDR3 DNA sequence: TGTGCCAGCAGTCCCCTTTTCCTCGTAGATACGCAGTATTTT.

The chain combines TRBV10-3 with TRBJ1-5, with D tentatively TRBD1 (6 bases). Trimming left V 4 bases short and J 4 bases short, with 11 bases between. The CDR3 has 14 residues. CDR1 is ENHRY and CDR2 is SYGVKD in the germline V gene. The CDR3 coding sequence is TGTGCCATCAGTGCGGAACAGGGAAATCAGCCCCAGCATTTT. Protein product: CAISAEQGNQPQHF.